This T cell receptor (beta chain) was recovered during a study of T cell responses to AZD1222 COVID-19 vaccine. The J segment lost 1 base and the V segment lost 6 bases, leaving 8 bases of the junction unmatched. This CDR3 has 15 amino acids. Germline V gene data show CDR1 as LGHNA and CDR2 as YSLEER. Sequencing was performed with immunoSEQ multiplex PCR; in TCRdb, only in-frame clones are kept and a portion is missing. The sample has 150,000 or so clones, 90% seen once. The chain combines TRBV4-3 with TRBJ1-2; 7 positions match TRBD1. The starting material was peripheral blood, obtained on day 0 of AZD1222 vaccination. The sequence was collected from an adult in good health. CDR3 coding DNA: TGCGCCAGCAGTCATGACAGGGCTTTTAACTATGGCTACACCTTC. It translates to CASSHDRAFNYGYTF.